Here is one T cell receptor (beta chain) with its context. This clone has a single count. There is no known antigen for this receptor. Base qualities are missing; no much larger clone stands one base away. Each collaborating institution followed its own protocols to collect whole blood in K2EDTA tubes. For TCRbeta analysis, collaborators shipped samples in one of three forms: frozen whole blood, isolated PBMCs, or DNA extracted from either of those sample types. This sample was taken from a study of blood T cell repertoires in COVID-19 (dated by TCRdb to 2020 to 2022). Regarding the research as a whole: Samples covering the acute and convalescent phases of COVID-19 were provided by collaborators in the United States, Italy and Spain. The material from the prospective study consisted of cDNA or gDNA derived from T cells, B-cell-depleted T cells, or PBMCs. Subjects who had been exposed to COVID-19, were actively infected with it, or had recovered from it provided the deeply sampled blood TCRbeta repertoires that made up the dataset. The repertoires were released in a freely available public database intended as a resource for research on the immune response to SARS-CoV-2. The samples were drawn from the first 160 participants of the ongoing ImmuneRACE study and from 1,254 subjects provided by 6 global collaborators. The sample metadata nearly always contained a de-identified subject ID, COVID-19 status, age in years and sex. HLA class I and class II types, where available, came from metadata supplied by the sample provider rather than from assay-based typing.

The research as a whole found: The amount of clinical and demographic metadata varied by source and participant and was provided uncurated.

The immunoSEQ Assay, a bias-controlled multiplex PCR, was used to amplify TCRbeta CDR3 regions from genomic DNA. As for the original processing: Nucleated cell counts per sample were estimated from amplification of reference gene primers within the assay. To quantify the absolute abundance of each unique TCRbeta CDR3 rearrangement, sequence reads were collapsed and filtered. For each sample, productive Simpson clonality was calculated by taking the square root of Simpson's diversity index across productive rearrangements. The source is immuneACCESS, and TCRdb retained only in-frame sequences with V and J called. Part of the clones is not carried over; for the studies checked, unresolved V genes explain less than half of this, and the remainder is unexplained. V and J calls and clone size are those listed in that table; D and trimming were worked out from the DNA. The sample table holds fewer than 250,000 clones, of which about 83% were seen once. Jointly, the top ten make up around 2.5% of the sample.

CDR1 and CDR2, looked up from the germline V gene (reference sequence), are GTSNPN and SVGIG. Unmatched junction bases come to 8, with V trimmed by 3 bases and J by 7 bases. There are 13 amino acids in the CDR3, from cysteine to phenylalanine inclusive. The CDR3 DNA has 39 bases and is translated from base 1. Sample: peripheral blood. The TCR was taken from a middle-aged woman with active or convalescent COVID-19. The rearranged chain carries TRBV30 and TRBJ1-2; TRBD1 agrees with 7 junctional bases. CDR3 reads: CAWRAGGPSGYTF. The DNA sequence follows: TGTGCCTGGAGGGCAGGGGGACCGAGTGGCTACACCTTC.